The rows below give T cell receptor beta chains drawn from one sample of a study of identical twins. TCRdb re-analysed the 5' RACE reads in MiXCR, keeping a single row per CDR3 protein. Among about 570,000 distinct CDR3 sequences listed, roughly 9.9% were seen once. This same sample was also taken into another study, of yellow fever vaccine responses in identical twins.

The sequenced sample consisted of PBMCs. These receptors were obtained from a woman aged 18-29 years in good health. Each CDR3 is given with its conserved first and last residue. Each record gives: J gene, V gene, CDR3 protein.

TRBJ2-3	TRBV20-1	CSARDNSGGVWTDTQYF
TRBJ2-7	TRBV28	CASSPDREPYEQYF
TRBJ2-3	TRBV5-6	CASSLGWTDTQYF
TRBJ2-5	TRBV30	CARVDRETQYF
TRBJ2-2	TRBV7-2	CASSWSLGGDTGELFF
TRBJ1-4	TRBV12-3/TRBV12-4	CASSLAGGKLFF
TRBJ2-4	TRBV18	CASSPLGEAKNIQYF
TRBJ2-3	TRBV29-1	CSGDPLLVTDTQYF
TRBJ2-5	TRBV6-1	CASSSRPLAGVVGETQYF
TRBJ2-5	TRBV10-3	CAIRNQETQYF
TRBJ2-7	TRBV25-1	CAESWGEGGRYKQYF
TRBJ1-4	TRBV3-1	CASSRRRGTNEKLFF
TRBJ2-3	TRBV27	CASRPSGRGDTQYF
TRBJ2-7	TRBV3-1	CASRALDGDSYEQYF
TRBJ2-5	TRBV18	CASSPGQGGETQYF
TRBJ2-7	TRBV20-1	CSAPTTGTTSYEQYF
TRBJ2-7	TRBV29-1	CSVEGPRGWGAYEQYF
TRBJ2-3	TRBV20-1	CSASKDTQYF
TRBJ1-2	TRBV6-5	CASSYSGQGGGYTF
TRBJ2-3	TRBV12-3/TRBV12-4	CASSLGDRLSTDTQYF
TRBJ2-1	TRBV4-3	CASSQGASARSSYNEQFF
TRBJ2-7	TRBV20-1	CSASGSSYEQYF
TRBJ2-7	TRBV6-5	CASSYDPRTASSYEQYF
TRBJ2-7	TRBV29-1	CSVAVKEVEQYF
TRBJ2-5	TRBV5-1	CASSSGTGAQYF
TRBJ2-7	TRBV18	CASSPGHKYEQYF
TRBJ2-6	TRBV29-1	CSVEEDPGESSGANVLTF
TRBJ2-7	TRBV7-3	CASSLTSGGNYEQYF
TRBJ2-3	TRBV4-3	CASSPSDWRSSTDTQYF
TRBJ2-7	TRBV6-2/TRBV6-3	CASRPRRRDSDEQYF
TRBJ1-1	TRBV29-1	CSATTGGGDTEAFF
TRBJ1-5	TRBV3-1	CASSQPPGTQPQHF
TRBJ1-6	TRBV9	CASSAGSYNSPLHF
TRBJ2-5	TRBV10-3	CAISEGRRGQVAGAPETQYF
TRBJ2-7	TRBV30	CAWSHRTGENYEQYF
TRBJ2-2	TRBV30	CAWMSYTGELFF
TRBJ2-1	TRBV20-1	CSAGRDFYNEQFF
TRBJ1-2	TRBV10-3	CAISDTGTYGYTF
TRBJ2-3	TRBV29-1	CSVEKREGTDTQYF
TRBJ1-4	TRBV7-9	CASSARGMDEKLFF
TRBJ2-2	TRBV11-1	CASSLEGTSGSGNTGELFF
TRBJ2-1	TRBV20-1	CSAPTRRTAKTYNEQFF
TRBJ2-3	TRBV29-1	CSVDSSGEATRDTQYF
TRBJ2-3	TRBV5-6	CASSLWGASSTDTQYF
TRBJ2-5	TRBV3-1	CASSLVGQTQYF
TRBJ2-7	TRBV29-1	CSVSTGIANEQYF
TRBJ2-1	TRBV7-9	CASSTPAQGIYNEQFF
TRBJ2-1	TRBV28	CASSLWIKGNEQFF
TRBJ2-7	TRBV5-4	CASSLGQGAVEQYF
TRBJ2-1	TRBV11-2	CASSPSSGRAVEQFF
TRBJ2-6	TRBV12-5	CASGLVVGQEGRSGANVLTF
TRBJ2-7	TRBV25-1	CASSANTGDPGGEQYF
TRBJ1-6	TRBV7-9	CASSLTDGRGSSPLHF
TRBJ1-3	TRBV18	CASSGPDSSSGNTIYF
TRBJ2-6	TRBV2	CASSEGLPQGVAGANVLTF